These 3 T cell receptor beta chains were all obtained from the same sample, sequenced in a study of Graves' ophthalmopathy and Graves' hyperthyroidism. Amplifying from RNA transcripts, the study obtained TCR beta CDR3 regions. HTBI primers served in a first-round RT-PCR, which a second-round multiplex PCR followed. MiXCR, run by TCRdb on the multiplex PCR reads, gives a single entry per CDR3 protein. This table has approximately 700,000 distinct CDR3 sequences, 35% to 45% appearing once. The specimen was peripheral blood. These TCRs come from an adult man with Graves' ophthalmopathy.

The table lists this clonotype with a few counts. The rearrangement uses TRBV29-1 and TRBJ1-2, with 7 bases lining up with TRBD1. The CDR3 is 11 amino acids. Looked up from germline, CDR1 is SQVTM and CDR2 is ANQGSEA. The ends lost 5 bases at V and 5 bases at J; junction bases unmatched: 2. The CDR3: CSVRQGYGYTF. The CDR3 DNA follows: TGCAGCGTTAGACAGGGATATGGCTACACCTTC.

V usage is TRBV9 and J usage is TRBJ1-6; 8 bases are a match to TRBD1. The CDR3 covers 12 residues. CDR1 and CDR2 (germline): SGDLS, YYNGEE. The trim removed 9 bases at V and 9 bases at J, leaving 5 bases unmatched. CDR3 bases: TGTGCCAAACAGGGGGGACCTTCACCCCTCCACTTT. It encodes CAKQGGPSPLHF.

To note about this clonotype: A read error is likely, as this CDR3 ends without the conserved phenylalanine or tryptophan. V usage is TRBV11-2 and J usage is TRBJ2-3; the match to TRBD1 covers 10 bases. The CDR3 contains 16 residues. V lost 1 base, J lost 4 bases, and 5 bases stayed unmatched. CDR1 and CDR2 from the germline V gene are SGHAT and FQNNGV. This CDR3 is CASSLGGQGGADTQYC. Written as DNA, the CDR3 is TGTGCCAGCAGCTTAGGCGGACAGGGGGGCGCAGATACGCAGTATTGT.